The clone carrying this T cell receptor beta chain was detected many times. The antigen is unknown. Unique molecular identifiers were built into the TCRbeta library. TCRdb recomputed calls from the PCR reads with MiXCR, one row per CDR3 protein. Here the sample spans over 150,000 distinct CDR3 sequences, 6.3% being singletons. This sample was included in a study of T-cell reconstitution after alpha-beta-depleted transplantation in children. Regarding the study as a whole: Expanded graft clones numbering several hundred reportedly gave rise to alpha-beta T cells about two months after transplant. Elevated TCRbeta diversity at day 60 was traced, in some patients, to surviving recipient T cells and thymic progenitors. One year post-transplant, T-cell counts and diversity were largely derived from T cells produced anew.

Trimming stripped 3 bases from V and 6 bases from J, with 3 bases between. Germline loops: CDR1 SGDLS, CDR2 YYNGEE. The CDR3 loop spans 11 amino acids. The sequence derives from a girl under two years old with combined immunodeficiency, due to receive a stem cell transplant. This rearrangement joins TRBV9 to TRBJ2-2, with D unclear. Sample: PBMCs, taken before TCRalphabeta/CD19-depleted stem cell transplant. CDR3 region: CASSEPGELFF. CDR3 DNA: TGTGCCAGCAGCGAGCCCGGGGAGCTGTTTTTT.